These T cell receptor beta chains were read from a single sample in a study of control samples from healthy donors and cancer patients. Measured with immunoSEQ multiplex PCR; TCRdb has only the in-frame clones, and not every one. The table lists about 84,000 clones, around 80% of them singletons. Sample: PBMCs. All receptors derive from a man in his 60s with head and neck cancer. Both conserved end residues are part of each CDR3. The D gene is left open where the match is weak. Clone sizes are given selectively: once, few, many, or a class where the clone is expanded.

14,TRBD2,TRBJ2-1,TRBV19,-,TGTGCCAGTAGTAGCGGGGGGAAGTTAGGGGAGCAGTTCTTC,CASSSGGKLGEQFF
15,TRBD1,TRBJ2-1,TRBV6-5,-,TGTGCCAGCATGATGCAGGGGGCTGCCTACAATGAGCAGTTCTTC,CASMMQGAAYNEQFF
15,-,TRBJ2-1,TRBV5-1,-,TGCGCCAGCAGTTTAGCTGGGCTTGGAAATGGTGAGCAGTTCTTC,CASSLAGLGNGEQFF
13,-,TRBJ2-4,TRBV30,few,TGTGCCTGGAGTACCCCGGGGAAAAACATTCAGTACTTC,CAWSTPGKNIQYF
16,-,TRBJ2-4,TRBV5-1,-,TGCGTCAGCAGCCCCGCAACAGGGAGAGCCAAAAACATTCAGTACTTC,CVSSPATGRAKNIQYF
15,TRBD1,TRBJ1-4,TRBV4-2,-,TGTGCCAGCAGCCAGGACAGGCTGACTAATGAAAAACTGTTTTTT,CASSQDRLTNEKLFF
17,TRBD2,TRBJ2-7,TRBV5-4,few,TGTGCCAGCAGAAAAAGGACTAGCGGGGGGTATGCCTACGAGCAGTACTTC,CASRKRTSGGYAYEQYF
16,TRBD2,TRBJ2-5,TRBV7-6,few,TGTGCCAGCAGCTTGCTAGCGGGAGTTTTCCAAGAGACCCAGTACTTC,CASSLLAGVFQETQYF
14,-,TRBJ1-4,TRBV5-4,-,TGTGCCAGCAGCTTAGGGAGTGCTAATGAAAAACTGTTTTTT,CASSLGSANEKLFF
14,TRBD1,TRBJ2-1,TRBV10-3,-,TGTGCCATCAGTGGTACGACAGGGTTTAATGAGCAGTTCTTC,CAISGTTGFNEQFF
14,-,TRBJ2-3,TRBV5-1,-,TGCGCCAGCAGCTTGGTGGTACCCACAGATACGCAGTATTTT,CASSLVVPTDTQYF
14,-,TRBJ2-1,TRBV19,-,TGTGCCAGTAGTGAGGGCCGGGGTTACAATGAGCAGTTCTTC,CASSEGRGYNEQFF
15,-,TRBJ1-2,TRBV6-6,medium-sized,TGTGCCAGCAGCCGGACTTGGGACAAAGACTATGGCTACACCTTC,CASSRTWDKDYGYTF
15,TRBD1,TRBJ2-3,TRBV11-2,-,TGTGCCAGCAGCCGGACAGGGACTTTGGGAGATACGCAGTATTTT,CASSRTGTLGDTQYF
15,-,TRBJ1-4,TRBV7-9,-,TGTGCCAGCAGCTTAACCCCGCGGGGCCCTGAAAAACTGTTTTTT,CASSLTPRGPEKLFF
9,-,TRBJ1-1,TRBV20-1,-,TGCAGTGTGGGGTCTGAAGCTTTCTTT,CSVGSEAFF
14,-,TRBJ1-1,TRBV27,-,TGTGCCAGCACCGAATCTCCGGGGAACACTGAAGCTTTCTTT,CASTESPGNTEAFF
12,-,TRBJ2-7,TRBV30,-,TGTGCCTGGGCTTCAGGGGCCCACGAGCAGTACTTC,CAWASGAHEQYF
19,TRBD2,TRBJ2-1,TRBV18,-,TGTGCCAGCTCACCACCCCTAGCGGGAGGGTTGTACAGATACAATGAGCAGTTCTTC,CASSPPLAGGLYRYNEQFF
15,-,TRBJ2-4,TRBV7-2,-,TGTGCCAGCAGCCCGAGGGGACTCGGCAAAAACATTCAGTACTTC,CASSPRGLGKNIQYF
14,-,TRBJ2-7,TRBV6-5,-,TGTGCCAGCAGTTACTCCGGGGGAACCTACGAGCAGTACTTC,CASSYSGGTYEQYF
16,-,TRBJ2-7,TRBV7-8,-,TGTGCCAGCAGATCTTCTCCTTGGGCCAGTACCTACGAGCAGTACTTC,CASRSSPWASTYEQYF
15,-,TRBJ2-7,TRBV7-2,-,TGTGCCAGCAGCTTAGATCCCGGGAGTACCTACGAGCAGTACTTC,CASSLDPGSTYEQYF
19,TRBD2,TRBJ2-5,TRBV7-9,-,TGTGCCAGCAGCTTAGGACTAGCGGGAGGGGATTTAAGGGAAGAGACCCAGTACTTC,CASSLGLAGGDLREETQYF
15,-,TRBJ1-4,TRBV7-8,-,TGTGCCAGCAGCTTAGGATTAGGGCGTTATGAAAAACTGTTTTTT,CASSLGLGRYEKLFF
14,-,TRBJ2-6,TRBV6-6,-,TGTGCCAGCAGTTACCGAGGTGGGGCCAACGTCCTGACTTTC,CASSYRGGANVLTF
12,-,TRBJ1-1,TRBV28,-,TGTGCCAGCAGTTCCTGGGGAACTGAAGCTTTCTTT,CASSSWGTEAFF
12,-,TRBJ1-1,TRBV30,few,TGTGCCTCTCACGGACGGCACACTGAAGCTTTCTTT,CASHGRHTEAFF
12,-,TRBJ1-1,TRBV7-9,-,TGTGCCAGCAGCTTGGCGGGGGTTGTAGCTTTCTTT,CASSLAGVVAFF
14,-,TRBJ2-3,TRBV11-2,-,TGTGCCAGCAGCTTAATGGACCTGAAGTCCACGCAGTATTTT,CASSLMDLKSTQYF
17,TRBD1,TRBJ2-2,TRBV7-7,-,TGTGCCAGCAGCGCGACAGTGGACAGGGGGAACACCGGGGAGCTGTTTTTT,CASSATVDRGNTGELFF
15,-,TRBJ2-6,TRBV5-1,-,TGCGCCAGCAGCTACTCAGGATCCGGGGCCAACGTCCTGACTTTC,CASSYSGSGANVLTF
14,-,TRBJ2-5,TRBV27,once,TGTGCCAGCAGTTCTCCCGGGACCAAAGAGACCCAGTACTTC,CASSSPGTKETQYF
17,TRBD1,TRBJ2-2,TRBV19,-,TGTGCCAGTAGTTCGCCGGGACAGGGGGCGGGCACCGGGGAGCTGTTTTTT,CASSSPGQGAGTGELFF
14,-,TRBJ2-5,TRBV7-6,-,TGTGCCAGCAGCTTAGTGGAGGGTTGGGAGACCCAGTACTTC,CASSLVEGWETQYF
16,-,TRBJ2-7,TRBV7-9,few,TGTGCCAGCAGACCCCCCCTAGGGAGTTCGAACCTCGAGCAGTACTTC,CASRPPLGSSNLEQYF
14,-,TRBJ1-1,TRBV18,-,TGTGCCAGCTCACCGATTTCGCAGGGATCTGAAGCTTTCTTT,CASSPISQGSEAFF
15,TRBD2,TRBJ2-5,TRBV30,-,TGTGCCTGGAGTGGCCCCGGGACTATACAAGAGACCCAGTACTTC,CAWSGPGTIQETQYF
15,-,TRBJ2-3,TRBV20-1,-,TGCAGTGCTAGTCAGGTAGCGGTGAGCACAGATACGCAGTATTTT,CSASQVAVSTDTQYF
14,TRBD1,TRBJ1-4,TRBV5-1,-,TGCGCCAGCAGCGCGGGACAGGCAACTGAAAAACTGTTTTTT,CASSAGQATEKLFF
15,TRBD2,TRBJ2-5,TRBV24-1,-,TGTGCCACCAGTGCGTCAGGGACTAGGGAAGAGACCCAGTACTTC,CATSASGTREETQYF
14,-,TRBJ2-5,TRBV30,-,TGTGCCTGGAGTGCCGACAGTCAAATACCCCGGCAGTACTTC,CAWSADSQIPRQYF
14,-,TRBJ1-2,TRBV19,-,TGTGCCAGTAGTATCTGGGGTGTAGAGGGAGAGCGCACCTTC,CASSIWGVEGERTF
13,-,TRBJ1-1,TRBV2,-,TGTGCCAGCATGGAGATTCCGGGCACTGAAGCTTTCTTT,CASMEIPGTEAFF
13,-,TRBJ1-1,TRBV15,-,TGTGCCACCAGCAGAGATTTAAACACTGAAGCTTTCTTT,CATSRDLNTEAFF
19,-,TRBJ2-1,TRBV3-1/TRBV3-2,few,TGTGCCAGCAGCCAGCAGGGGATGGCGGTTTGGGGATCCTACAATGAGCAGTTCTTC,CASSQQGMAVWGSYNEQFF
17,TRBD2,TRBJ2-3,TRBV6-2/TRBV6-3,-,TGTGCCAGCAGTTCTGTCACTAGCGGAGAAGGGCCAGATACGCAGTATTTT,CASSSVTSGEGPDTQYF
11,-,TRBJ2-1,TRBV29-1,-,TGCAGCGTTGACGGTTTCGATGAGCAGTTCTTC,CSVDGFDEQFF
15,-,TRBJ2-7,TRBV13,-,TGTGCCAGCAGCTTTACTGGGACGGAGTCCTACGAGCAGTACTTC,CASSFTGTESYEQYF
17,TRBD1,TRBJ2-2,TRBV24-1,-,TGTGCCACCAGTGATTTAAGGGGACAGGGGAACACCGGGGAGCTGTTTTTT,CATSDLRGQGNTGELFF
13,-,TRBJ1-5,TRBV2,-,TGTGCCAGCACCGGGCTCCGGTATCAGCCCCAGCATTTT,CASTGLRYQPQHF
20,TRBD1,TRBJ1-5,TRBV19,-,TGTGCCAGTAGTAGTCCAAGACAGGGGGCGAGGTTGTTTAGCAATCAGCCCCAGCATTTT,CASSSPRQGARLFSNQPQHF
15,TRBD1,TRBJ1-2,TRBV5-1,-,TGCGCCAGCAGCACCCGGACAGGGGGCAACTATGGCTACACCTTC,CASSTRTGGNYGYTF
15,TRBD1,TRBJ1-4,TRBV18,-,TGTGCCAGCTCACCCCCGACAGGGCGGGACGAAAAACTGTTTTTT,CASSPPTGRDEKLFF